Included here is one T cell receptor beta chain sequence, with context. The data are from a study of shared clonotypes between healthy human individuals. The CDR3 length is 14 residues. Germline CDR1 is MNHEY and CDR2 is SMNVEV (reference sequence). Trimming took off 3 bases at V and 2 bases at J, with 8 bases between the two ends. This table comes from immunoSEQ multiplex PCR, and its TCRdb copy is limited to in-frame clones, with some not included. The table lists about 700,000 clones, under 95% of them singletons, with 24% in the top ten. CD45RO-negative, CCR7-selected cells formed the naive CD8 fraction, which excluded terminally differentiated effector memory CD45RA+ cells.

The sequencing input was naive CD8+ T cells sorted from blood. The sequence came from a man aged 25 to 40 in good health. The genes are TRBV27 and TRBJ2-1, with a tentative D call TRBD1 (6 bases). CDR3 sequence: CASSFQGTYNEQFF. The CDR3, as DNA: TGTGCCAGCAGTTTCCAGGGGACCTACAATGAGCAGTTCTTC.